This paragraph reports one T cell receptor beta chain. Its antigen is not identified. These data originate in a study of CD4 T cells in relation to SARS-CoV-2 and coronaviruses. Unexposed donor CD4+ T cells date from 2011-2018, before the COVID-19 pandemic. Naive and memory CD4+ T cells came from enriched cryopreserved PBMCs. Profiling relied on immunoSEQ multiplex PCR, and the TCRdb table lists in-frame clones only, not all of them. Among more than 55,000 clones, approximately 90% were seen once, and the ten largest hold about 1.4%. Broader study findings: Samples before the pandemic and after infection were not matched within any donor. According to naive versus memory sequencing, detected responses are memory recall, not newly primed.

The receptor was derived from a human donor in good health. Material for sequencing was memory CD4+ T cells from PBMCs.

The CDR3 is CASGTSLSPLHF. The CDR3 nucleotides read TGTGCCAGCGGTACCTCTTTATCACCCCTCCACTTT. The chain is built from TRBV27 and TRBJ1-6; D is unresolved. The CDR3 runs 12 residues. Deletions cut 8 bases from V and 10 bases from J, with 12 bases between. Germline V CDR1 and CDR2: MNHEY, SMNVEV (reference sequence).